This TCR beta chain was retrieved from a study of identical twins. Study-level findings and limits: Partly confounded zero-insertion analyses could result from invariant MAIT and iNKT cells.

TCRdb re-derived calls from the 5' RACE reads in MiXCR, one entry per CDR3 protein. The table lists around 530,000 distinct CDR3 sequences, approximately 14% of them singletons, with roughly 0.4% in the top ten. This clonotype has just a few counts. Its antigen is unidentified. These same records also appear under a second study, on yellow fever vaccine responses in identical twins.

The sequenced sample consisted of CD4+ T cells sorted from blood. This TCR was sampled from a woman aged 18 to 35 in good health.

CDR3: CSATSPGHFYGYTF. Here the CDR3 DNA reads TGCAGTGCTACCTCCCCTGGACACTTCTATGGCTACACCTTC. The chain is built from TRBV20-1 and TRBJ1-2; maybe TRBD1 (5 bases). There are 14 residues in the CDR3. CDR1 and CDR2 (germline): DFQATT, SNEGSKA (reference sequence). The germline V and J ends were trimmed by 4 bases and 4 bases, with 16 bases remaining between them.